What follows is one TCR beta chain and its context. Its specificity is unknown. The germline V gene has CDR1 SGHDN and CDR2 FVKESK. The CDR3 runs to 16 residues. Germline trimming cut 0 bases from V and 8 bases from J; bases unmatched to any gene: 5. These data are taken from a study of T-cell reconstitution after alpha-beta-depleted transplantation in children. Study-wide results and limits: Surviving recipient T cells and thymic progenitors underlay high day-60 TCRbeta diversity in some patients. At around two months after transplant, the alpha-beta T cells were reportedly derived from several hundred expanded clones that came from non-depleted graft cells. T-cell counts and diversity at one year following transplant were attributed mainly to newly produced T cells.

Library preparation (for TCRbeta) was performed with unique molecular identifiers. TCRdb reprocessed the PCR reads via MiXCR and lists one record per CDR3 protein. This sample has around 64,000 distinct CDR3 sequences, with approximately 11% found just once. The TCR comes from a boy between 10 and 17 years old with acute myeloid leukemia, due to receive a stem cell transplant. This specimen was PBMCs, taken before TCRalphabeta/CD19-depleted stem cell transplant. The chain has TRBV14 and TRBJ2-1, with 12 bases lining up with TRBD2. CDR3 nucleotides: TGTGCCAGCAGCCAAGAGACTAGCGGGGGTAGACATGAGCAGTTCTTC. Translated, it gives CASSQETSGGRHEQFF.